These 17 T cell receptor beta chains share one sample of origin, sequenced in a study of PD-1 blockade in classical Hodgkin lymphoma. Profiled with immunoSEQ multiplex PCR; TCRdb holds only in-frame clones, not every one. This table holds 30,000 to 45,000 clones, approximately 87% found once. With no exception, relapse followed autologous stem cell transplantation in all patients, and brentuximab vedotin exposure varied. The sample consisted of peripheral blood mononuclear cells (PBMCs), taken at baseline. Receptors originate from a human donor with classical Hodgkin lymphoma.

The chain uses TRBV6-4 and TRBJ2-7, with TRBD1 identical over 9 bases. Trimming at V came to 6 bases and at J to 1 base, leaving 4 bases not matched to a gene. The CDR3 sequence is 14 residues long. CDR1 is MRHNA and CDR2 is SNTAGT in the germline V gene. CDR3 protein: CASRSGTGSYEQYF. For the CDR3, the DNA is TGTGCCAGCAGATCCGGGACAGGGTCCTACGAGCAGTACTTC.

The gene calls are TRBV5-5 and TRBJ2-5; TRBD2 might be the D (6 bases). Between the trimmed V and J ends, which lost 4 bases and 5 bases, there was a span of 18 bases. The CDR3 extends over 15 amino acids. Germline V gene sequence: CDR1 SGHKS, CDR2 YYEKEE (reference sequence). CDR3 sequence: CASSAERVPRETQYF. As DNA, the CDR3 is TGTGCCAGCAGCGCGGAGCGGGTCCCTCGGGAGACCCAGTACTTC.

This chain uses TRBV29-1 with TRBJ2-7; 7 positions agree with TRBD1. The germline V gene has CDR1 SQVTM and CDR2 ANQGSEA. The CDR3 totals 14 residues. V lost 6 bases, J lost 0 bases, and 8 bases stayed unmatched. In DNA form, the CDR3 reads TGCAGCGTCTCGGGACAGACAAGCTCCTACGAGCAGTACTTC. Protein: CSVSGQTSSYEQYF.

The V and J genes are TRBV7-9 and TRBJ2-7; maybe TRBD1 (6 bases). The CDR3 is 14 amino acids. Trimming left V 6 bases short and J 6 bases short, with 18 bases between. Per germline, CDR1 SEHNR and CDR2 FQNEAQ (reference sequence). The CDR3 DNA sequence: TGTGCCAGCAGTTCCTCGGGACAAGGCTCCGAGCAGTACTTC. Encoded protein: CASSSSGQGSEQYF.

The V and J genes are TRBV2 and TRBJ2-1; 8 positions agree with TRBD2. This CDR3 comprises 15 residues. Germline lookup yields CDR1 SNHLY and CDR2 FYNNEI. As DNA, the CDR3 is TGTGGTCCCACGGGGGGGAGGCCCATATACAATGAGCAGTTCTTC. It encodes CGPTGGRPIYNEQFF.

This clone was picked up a small number of times. CDR3 DNA sequence: TGTGCCAGCAGCTGGACTAGCGGGAGGGTCACAGATACGCAGTATTTT. Translated: CASSWTSGRVTDTQYF. The chain links TRBV7-8 to TRBJ2-3, with 15 bases matching TRBD2. With 4 bases clipped from V and 2 bases from J, the junction kept 1 base outside the gene matches. The germline V gene encodes CDR1 SGHVS and CDR2 FQNEAQ. The CDR3 is made up of 16 amino acids.

CDR3 protein: CASRTTGNSNQPQHF. The CDR3 DNA is TGTGCCAGTAGGACGACAGGGAACAGCAATCAGCCCCAGCATTTT. The V and J genes are TRBV19 and TRBJ1-5, with 7 positions matching TRBD1. CDR3 length equals 15 residues. CDR1 and CDR2 from the germline V gene are LNHDA and SQIVND (reference sequence). After removal of 6 bases from V and 1 base from J, the junction contained 6 bases not matched to a gene.

This chain connects TRBV19 to TRBJ1-2; D perhaps matches TRBD1 (5 bases). The CDR3 is 15 amino acids. CDR1 is LNHDA and CDR2 is SQIVND in the germline V gene (reference sequence). The V gene lost 1 base and the J gene lost 8 bases, with 17 bases spanning the gap. The CDR3 here is CASSIAHTPGFGYTF. The CDR3 DNA is TGTGCCAGTAGTATAGCTCATACCCCAGGGTTCGGCTACACCTTC.

The chain links TRBV7-2 to TRBJ1-1, with D uncertain. The length of the CDR3 is 13 residues. V was shortened by 7 bases and J by 0 bases, with 9 bases between the two germline ends. CDR1 is SGHTA and CDR2 is FQGNSA in the germline V gene. The CDR3 nucleotides read TGTGCCAGCATGGGCACCCTGAACACTGAAGCTTTCTTT. Protein: CASMGTLNTEAFF.

This chain joins TRBV19 and TRBJ2-2; TRBD2 is a possible D gene (5 bases). The V gene lost 6 bases and the J gene lost 8 bases, with 13 bases spanning the gap. Germline V gene data show CDR1 as LNHDA and CDR2 as SQIVND (reference sequence). The CDR3 runs to 13 residues. CDR3 loop: CASRTDSMGELFF. The CDR3 DNA reads as TGTGCCAGTAGGACGGACTCCATGGGGGAGCTGTTTTTT.

The J gene is TRBJ1-6, the V gene TRBV6-1; D not resolved. The ends were cut back, 4 bases at V and 7 bases at J, with 17 bases in the middle. CDR1 and CDR2 (germline): MNHNS, SASEGT. The CDR3 is made up of 16 amino acids. CDR3 nucleotides: TGTGCCAGCAGTGCCCCAGGCTACGGTGTAAATTCACCCCTCCACTTT. It codes for CASSAPGYGVNSPLHF.

The chain has TRBV7-9 and TRBJ1-6; 8 nucleotides align to TRBD1. The CDR3 contains 14 residues. Germline V gene lookup returns CDR1 SEHNR and CDR2 FQNEAQ (reference sequence). V lost 5 bases, J lost 9 bases, and 6 bases stayed unmatched. The CDR3 DNA reads TGTGCCAGCAGCACTAGACAGGGGACTTCACCCCTCCACTTT. It is translated as CASSTRQGTSPLHF.

The chain combines TRBV7-9 with TRBJ2-3, with a weak D call TRBD1 (6 bases). The CDR3 runs 19 residues. Per the germline V gene, CDR1 is SEHNR and CDR2 is FQNEAQ (reference sequence). V was trimmed by 3 bases and J by 0 bases, leaving 22 bases between them. DNA for the CDR3: TGTGCCAGCAGCTTCCAGGCTTACAGGGCCCAGACTAGCACAGATACGCAGTATTTT. The encoded protein is CASSFQAYRAQTSTDTQYF.

The chain joins TRBV27 to TRBJ1-1; TRBD1 matches 7 bases. CDR3 length: 17 residues. Germline CDR1 MNHEY, CDR2 SMNVEV (reference sequence). V was clipped by 2 bases and J by 1 base; unmatched bases: 10. This CDR3 is CASSLGHRTGWNTEAFF. CDR3 DNA sequence: TGTGCCAGCAGTTTAGGTCACCGGACAGGATGGAACACTGAAGCTTTCTTT.

J is TRBJ1-4 and V is TRBV6-5; D is perhaps TRBD1 (5 bases). The CDR3 extends over 13 amino acids. Trimming left V 6 bases short and J 8 bases short, with 13 bases between. Germline V gives CDR1 MNHEY, CDR2 SVGAGI. The CDR3 sequence is CASSPGGREKLFF. The CDR3 coding sequence is TGTGCCAGCAGCCCTGGGGGGAGGGAAAAACTGTTTTTT.

The chain combines TRBV19 with TRBJ2-7; 7 bases line up with TRBD1. Per germline, CDR1 LNHDA and CDR2 SQIVND (reference sequence). J lost 4 bases, V lost 4 bases, and 4 bases had no gene match. The CDR3 is 13 amino acids. CDR3 nucleotide sequence: TGTGCCAGTAGTAGGGGACAGTCTTACGAGCAGTACTTC. Its translation is CASSRGQSYEQYF.

As to this clone: One end of the junction does not line up with germline, which may come from a read error. DNA for the CDR3: TGTGCCAGCAAGCACCCGGGACAGGGGCTCTTC. This translates into CASKHPGQGLF. V gene TRBV19 combines with J gene TRBJ2-7; 10 bases match TRBD1. The CDR3 consists of 11 residues. Per germline, CDR1 LNHDA and CDR2 SQIVND (reference sequence).